These 14 T cell receptor beta chains were sequenced from one sample in a study of OX40 agonist ivuxolimab in advanced cancers. Sequenced by immunoSEQ multiplex PCR; TCRdb stores in-frame clones only, minus some. The repertoire holds under 40,000 clones, with roughly nine tenths as singletons. Sequencing used CD4+ or CD8+ T cells sorted from blood, obtained in a trial of the OX40 agonist ivuxolimab. Receptor source: an adult with an advanced solid tumor such as melanoma, head and neck, liver or kidney cancer.

The V and J genes are TRBV19 and TRBJ1-1, with D possibly matching TRBD1 (6 bases). Trimming stripped 8 bases from V and 3 bases from J, with 13 bases between. Germline assignment: CDR1 LNHDA and CDR2 SQIVND (reference sequence). The CDR3 loop spans 13 amino acids. The CDR3 spells CASSSGGHTEAFF. The CDR3 DNA follows: TGTGCCAGTTCCTCTGGGGGGCACACTGAAGCTTTCTTT.

The rearrangement links TRBV2 to TRBJ1-4; TRBD1 matches 8 bases. The ends lost 8 bases at V and 0 bases at J; junction bases unmatched: 11. Germline V gene lookup returns CDR1 SNHLY and CDR2 FYNNEI. This CDR3 has 17 residues. The CDR3 DNA is TGTGCCAGCGGAAAGGGACAGGTTTGGGCAACTAATGAAAAACTGTTTTTT. This sequence encodes CASGKGQVWATNEKLFF.

This chain links TRBV7-9 with TRBJ1-4; 10 bases agree with TRBD1. The germline V gene has CDR1 SEHNR and CDR2 FQNEAQ (reference sequence). The V segment lost 2 bases and the J segment 2 bases; nucleotides outside the gene matches: 5. The CDR3 contains 17 residues. DNA of the CDR3: TGTGCCAGCAGCTTATGGACAGGGGGACGTACTAATGAAAAACTGTTTTTT. Amino acid sequence: CASSLWTGGRTNEKLFF.

The chain uses TRBV5-1 and TRBJ2-1; D remains ambiguous. Trimming cost V 4 bases and J 4 bases, with 15 bases left between them. The CDR3 length is 15 residues. CDR1 is SGHRS, CDR2 YFSETQ, per germline. CDR3 sequence (DNA): TGCGCCAGCAGCCTAAGTATACAACATTACAATGAGCAGTTCTTC. This sequence encodes CASSLSIQHYNEQFF.

The gene calls are TRBV7-2 and TRBJ2-5; 9 bases line up with TRBD1. V was pared by 2 bases and J by 4 bases, with 5 bases of the junction left unmatched. CDR1 and CDR2 from the germline V gene are SGHTA and FQGNSA. This CDR3 contains 15 residues. The CDR3 sequence is CASSLRDRVRETQYF. The CDR3 region has the DNA TGTGCCAGCAGCTTACGGGACAGGGTTAGAGAGACCCAGTACTTC.

The chain joins TRBV2 to TRBJ1-6, with 9 bases that match TRBD1. This CDR3 is built from 14 residues. V was pared by 3 bases and J by 10 bases, with 4 bases of the junction left unmatched. Germline CDR1 and CDR2: SNHLY and FYNNEI. CDR3 sequence (DNA): TGTGCCAGCAGTGAGGGGACAGGGAAGTCACCCCTCCACTTT. Translated, it gives CASSEGTGKSPLHF.

The sample holds one count of this clone. This chain links TRBV7-6 with TRBJ1-4; D is unresolved. V lost 1 base, J lost 14 bases, and 14 bases lay in between. The CDR3 has 13 amino acids. Germline lookup yields CDR1 SGHVS and CDR2 FNYEAQ. The DNA for the CDR3 is TGTGCCAGCAGCTTAGTCTCACAGACAAAGCTGTTTTTT. Its protein product is CASSLVSQTKLFF.

J is TRBJ2-3 and V is TRBV5-1; the D gene is possibly TRBD2 (5 bases). The V gene's germline CDR1 is SGHRS and CDR2 YFSETQ. The V end was cut by 4 bases, the J end by 0 bases, with 9 bases between. This CDR3 contains 14 residues. The CDR3 here is CASSLGLSTDTQYF. In nucleotides, the CDR3 is TGCGCCAGCAGCCTCGGACTGAGCACAGATACGCAGTATTTT.

V gene TRBV5-1 combines with J gene TRBJ2-4; D gene uncertain. The CDR3 runs to 12 residues. V lost 0 bases to trimming and J lost 7 bases, with 5 bases between them. The germline V gene has CDR1 SGHRS and CDR2 YFSETQ. CDR3 amino acids: CASSLEPNIQYF. Written as DNA, the CDR3 is TGCGCCAGCAGCTTGGAACCTAACATTCAGTACTTC.

The rearrangement uses TRBV27 and TRBJ1-6; 7 nucleotides line up with TRBD1. With 2 bases clipped from V and 7 bases from J, the junction kept 5 bases outside the gene matches. Germline CDR1 and CDR2: MNHEY and SMNVEV (reference sequence). This CDR3 is 15 amino acids long. In DNA, the CDR3 is TGTGCCAGCAGTTTAAAACAGGGGTCAAATTCACCCCTCCACTTT. Its translation: CASSLKQGSNSPLHF.

V usage is TRBV10-1 and J usage is TRBJ1-5; D call uncertain. The CDR3 is 13 residues long. V lost 5 bases, J lost 2 bases, and 7 bases lay in between. Looked up from germline, CDR1 is WNHNN and CDR2 is SYGVQD (reference sequence). CDR3 loop: CASSSGRNQPQHF. The CDR3 nucleotides are TGCGCCAGCAGTTCGGGCCGCAATCAGCCCCAGCATTTT.

The chain recombines TRBV18 with TRBJ1-1; D not certain. Germline V gene data show CDR1 as KGHSH and CDR2 as LQKENI. CDR3 size: 13 residues. V lost 10 bases and J 0 bases, leaving 12 bases between the germline ends. DNA of the CDR3: TGTGCCACCCTCGGGTCAATGAACACTGAAGCTTTCTTT. This sequence encodes CATLGSMNTEAFF.

The J gene is TRBJ2-3, the V gene TRBV9, with 10 bases aligning to TRBD2. Germline V gene data show CDR1 as SGDLS and CDR2 as YYNGEE. The CDR3 has 17 residues. After removal of 2 bases from V and 6 bases from J, the junction contained 12 bases not matched to a gene. CDR3 amino acids: CASSVRSSGGIGDTQYF. The CDR3 DNA sequence: TGTGCCAGCAGCGTTCGGAGTAGCGGGGGGATAGGGGATACGCAGTATTTT. Combining the CDR3 with reference TRBV9 and TRBJ2-3 gives the whole variable domain DSGVTQTPKHLITATGQRVTLRCSPRSGDLSVYWYQQSLDQGLQFLIQYYNGEERAKGNILERFSAQQFPDLHSELNLSSLELGDSALYFCASSVRSSGGIGDTQYFGPGTRLTVL.

V is TRBV11-3 and J is TRBJ2-1, with TRBD1 matching 9 bases. V gave up 4 bases and J gave up 6 bases; unmatched junction bases: 7. The CDR3 spans 15 residues. CDR1 is SGHNT and CDR2 is YENEEA in the germline V gene. As DNA, the CDR3 is TGTGCCAGCAGCTGGGGGACAGGGCCCCCCAATGAGCAGTTCTTC. Translated, it gives CASSWGTGPPNEQFF.